The rows below give T cell receptor beta chains drawn from one sample of a study of blood T cell repertoires in COVID-19. Produced via immunoSEQ multiplex PCR; TCRdb's table is partial and in-frame only. This sample carries about 260,000 clones, 88% of them seen once, and the ten largest clones take 0.7%. The specimen sequenced was peripheral blood. The source of these receptors is a human donor in a cohort sampled during active COVID-19. Both conserved end residues are part of each CDR3. D genes are given only for firm matches. Part of the rows lack a size; the others show once, few, many or a class for expanded clones.

j_call,d_call,v_call,clone_size,cdr3_aa,cdr3_nt
TRBJ2-7,-,TRBV6-2/TRBV6-3,-,CASSPYYEQYF,TGTGCCAGCAGCCCCTACTACGAGCAGTACTTC
TRBJ2-1,TRBD1,TRBV30,-,CAWRKPGTGNYNEQFF,TGTGCCTGGAGGAAGCCCGGGACAGGCAACTACAATGAGCAGTTCTTC
TRBJ1-1,-,TRBV5-6,-,CASSPPWQVNTEAFF,TGTGCCAGCAGCCCCCCTTGGCAGGTTAACACTGAAGCTTTCTTT
TRBJ1-5,-,TRBV7-2,-,CASSLAINSNQPQHF,TGTGCCAGCAGCTTAGCTATTAATAGCAATCAGCCCCAGCATTTT
TRBJ2-5,TRBD2,TRBV24-1,-,CATGGTSGRNAAQYF,TGTGCCACCGGGGGGACTAGCGGGAGAAACGCGGCCCAGTACTTC
TRBJ2-7,TRBD2,TRBV9,-,CASSVGLAGEGEQYF,TGTGCCAGCAGCGTCGGACTAGCGGGGGAAGGGGAGCAGTACTTC
TRBJ1-2,-,TRBV6-5,-,CASSYSGGLDYGYTF,TGTGCCAGCAGTTACTCTGGAGGGCTTGACTATGGCTACACCTTC
TRBJ1-2,TRBD1,TRBV28,-,CASRLAGQAGGYTF,TGTGCCAGCAGACTGGCCGGACAGGCCGGAGGCTACACCTTC
TRBJ2-1,TRBD2,TRBV6-6,-,CATSGTSGNDEQFF,TGTGCCACCTCAGGGACTAGCGGGAATGATGAGCAGTTCTTC
TRBJ2-7,TRBD2,TRBV28,-,CASSLTSGINSRYF,TGTGCCAGCAGTTTGACTAGCGGGATTAATTCTCGGTACTTC
TRBJ1-2,-,TRBV30,once,CAWLSGNNYGYTF,TGTGCCTGGCTGTCAGGGAATAACTATGGCTACACCTTC
TRBJ1-3,-,TRBV19,-,CASSMNRADSGNTIYF,TGTGCCAGTAGTATGAACAGGGCTGACTCTGGAAACACCATATATTTT
TRBJ2-7,TRBD2,TRBV4-1,-,CASSQDTSGSRYEQYF,TGCGCCAGCAGCCAAGATACTAGCGGGAGTAGGTACGAGCAGTACTTC
TRBJ1-1,TRBD1,TRBV6-5,few,CASSYDRGREAFF,TGTGCCAGCAGTTACGACAGGGGGCGTGAGGCTTTCTTT
TRBJ2-7,-,TRBV7-9,-,CASSLAGPSYEQYF,TGTGCCAGCAGCTTAGCGGGGCCTTCCTACGAGCAGTACTTC
TRBJ2-7,-,TRBV5-1,-,CASSLVEGFLNEQYF,TGCGCCAGCAGCTTGGTGGAGGGGTTTTTGAACGAGCAGTACTTC
TRBJ2-7,-,TRBV6-5,-,CASSYEAEYEQYF,TGTGCCAGCAGTTACGAGGCGGAGTACGAGCAGTACTTC
TRBJ2-5,TRBD2,TRBV5-1,-,CASMTTSGEYQETQYF,TGCGCCAGCATGACGACTAGCGGGGAGTACCAAGAGACCCAGTACTTC
TRBJ1-2,-,TRBV28,-,CASSPSGQKNYGYTF,TGTGCCAGCAGCCCATCGGGACAAAAGAACTATGGCTACACCTTC
TRBJ2-1,TRBD2,TRBV5-1,-,CASSLGAGGDFEQFF,TGCGCCAGCAGCTTGGGAGCGGGAGGGGATTTTGAGCAGTTCTTC
TRBJ1-1,-,TRBV23-1,-,CASSQIPLNTEAFF,TGCGCCAGCAGTCAAATTCCTTTGAACACTGAAGCTTTCTTT
TRBJ2-6,TRBD2,TRBV5-1,-,CASSPGRSGSGRVGSGANVLTF,TGCGCCAGCAGCCCAGGCCGTTCCGGTAGCGGGAGGGTCGGCTCTGGGGCCAACGTCCTGACTTTC
TRBJ2-7,-,TRBV5-1,-,CASSLVGVGGEQYF,TGCGCCAGCAGCTTGGTGGGGGTCGGGGGCGAGCAGTACTTC
TRBJ1-1,TRBD1,TRBV19,-,CASSGNRGPGENTEAFF,TGTGCCAGTAGTGGGAACAGGGGGCCGGGAGAGAACACTGAAGCTTTCTTT
TRBJ2-6,-,TRBV4-1,-,CASSQTGGSWANVLTF,TGCGCCAGCAGCCAAACGGGGGGCAGTTGGGCCAACGTCCTGACTTTC
TRBJ2-7,TRBD2,TRBV7-2,-,CASSFSWTSRPYEQYF,TGTGCCAGCAGCTTTTCATGGACTAGCAGGCCCTACGAGCAGTACTTC
TRBJ2-7,-,TRBV5-1,-,CASSSRAGYEQYF,TGCGCCAGCAGCTCTCGGGCGGGCTACGAGCAGTACTTC
TRBJ2-7,TRBD2,TRBV28,-,CASSFLAGVPVEQYF,TGTGCCAGCAGTTTCCTAGCGGGAGTTCCCGTCGAGCAGTACTTC
TRBJ1-2,-,TRBV7-2,-,CASSLGVGNYGYTF,TGTGCCAGCAGCTTAGGGGTCGGGAACTATGGCTACACCTTC
TRBJ1-2,TRBD1,TRBV19,-,CASSRQGSLVGYTF,TGTGCCAGTAGTCGACAGGGTAGCCTGGTTGGCTACACCTTC
TRBJ1-3,-,TRBV2,-,CASTRTSAGNTIYF,TGTGCCAGCACGAGGACATCGGCTGGAAACACCATATATTTT
TRBJ1-4,TRBD1,TRBV9,-,CASSTGTAGGEKLFF,TGTGCCAGCAGCACCGGGACAGCGGGTGGTGAAAAACTGTTTTTT
TRBJ2-1,-,TRBV4-3,-,CASSQNSRDYNEQFF,TGCGCCAGCAGCCAGAACTCCCGGGACTACAATGAGCAGTTCTTC
TRBJ2-5,-,TRBV7-7,-,CASSLRTDTIQETQYF,TGTGCCAGCAGCTTACGGACAGATACTATCCAAGAGACCCAGTACTTC
TRBJ2-7,TRBD2,TRBV11-3,-,CASSLGLGGYEQYF,TGTGCCAGCAGCCTGGGACTAGGTGGTTACGAGCAGTACTTC
TRBJ2-7,-,TRBV7-8,-,CASSLSDSLYEQYF,TGTGCCAGCAGCTTATCGGACAGCCTCTACGAGCAGTACTTC
TRBJ1-1,-,TRBV19,-,CASILGVGGAFTEAFF,TGTGCCAGTATCCTCGGGGTTGGAGGGGCATTCACTGAAGCTTTCTTT
TRBJ1-2,-,TRBV6-5,-,CASSYLFRGGRGYTF,TGTGCCAGCAGTTACCTGTTTCGGGGGGGAAGGGGCTACACCTTC
TRBJ2-2,-,TRBV29-1,-,CSVERTDTGELFF,TGCAGCGTTGAGAGAACGGACACCGGGGAGCTGTTTTTT
TRBJ2-3,TRBD2,TRBV7-3,-,CASSLASSGSGGTQYF,TGTGCCAGCAGCTTAGCGTCTAGCGGGAGTGGCGGTACGCAGTATTTT
TRBJ1-4,-,TRBV18,-,CASSPQDTAMPNEKLFF,TGTGCCAGCTCACCCCAGGACACAGCCATGCCTAATGAAAAACTGTTTTTT
TRBJ1-4,-,TRBV3-1/TRBV3-2,-,CASRVDMPREKLFF,TGTGCCAGCAGAGTGGACATGCCACGGGAAAAACTGTTTTTT
TRBJ2-7,-,TRBV6-5,once,CVIARLTGEQYF,TGTGTGATAGCCAGACTGACGGGCGAGCAGTACTTC
TRBJ1-4,-,TRBV3-1/TRBV3-2,-,CASAARDTGKLFF,TGTGCCAGCGCCGCTCGGGACACGGGAAAACTGTTTTTT
TRBJ2-2,-,TRBV19,-,CASISGGANGELFF,TGTGCCAGTATTAGTGGGGGCGCGAACGGGGAGCTGTTTTTT
TRBJ2-7,TRBD2,TRBV4-2,once,CASSQEGLAVSYEQYF,TGTGCCAGCAGCCAAGAAGGACTAGCGGTTTCCTACGAGCAGTACTTC
TRBJ1-4,-,TRBV30,-,CAWSQGTFDEKLFF,TGTGCCTGGAGTCAGGGGACGTTTGATGAAAAACTGTTTTTT
TRBJ2-7,TRBD2,TRBV15,-,CATSRGDARGRYEQYF,TGTGCCACCAGCAGAGGGGACGCGCGGGGGAGATACGAGCAGTACTTC
TRBJ2-5,-,TRBV11-2,-,CASSLEPGYPGETQYF,TGTGCCAGCAGCTTAGAACCCGGTTACCCGGGGGAGACCCAGTACTTC
TRBJ1-2,-,TRBV5-1,-,CASSLESTLRGGYGYTF,TGCGCCAGCAGCTTGGAATCGACCCTCCGAGGGGGCTATGGCTACACCTTC
TRBJ1-1,-,TRBV12-3/TRBV12-4,-,CASEPERGTEAFF,TGTGCCAGCGAACCCGAAAGGGGCACTGAAGCTTTCTTT
TRBJ2-1,TRBD1,TRBV4-3,-,CASSQDRGLGQWLINEQFF,TGCGCCAGCAGCCAAGATAGGGGCCTGGGACAGTGGTTAATCAATGAGCAGTTCTTC
TRBJ1-6,-,TRBV20-1,-,CSASERANSPLHF,TGCAGTGCTAGTGAGAGGGCTAATTCACCCCTCCACTTT
TRBJ1-4,-,TRBV19,few,CASSIDQPGGEKLFF,TGTGCCAGTAGTATAGATCAGCCCGGCGGGGAAAAACTGTTTTTT
TRBJ2-7,-,TRBV5-4,once,CASSLGRVEQYF,TGTGCCAGCAGCTTGGGGAGGGTAGAGCAGTACTTC